This T cell receptor beta chain is drawn from a study of blood T cell repertoires in COVID-19. About the study: There were acute and convalescent COVID-19 samples, and they came from the United States, Italy and Spain. T cells, B-cell-depleted T cells, or PBMCs provided the cDNA or gDNA that served as material.

As handled by the study authors: Counts of nucleated cells, estimated from reference gene primer amplification, were obtained. Clones were sequenced by immunoSEQ multiplex PCR, and TCRdb holds only the in-frame ones, with some missing. That table is the source of V, J and clone size, and D and trimming were worked out from the DNA. The table has more than 65,000 clones, 84% seen once. Germline V gives CDR1 SNHLY, CDR2 FYNNEI. The CDR3 has 14 amino acids. V trimming: 6 bases; J trimming: 4 bases; junction bases outside the gene matches: 3. The chain recombines TRBV2 with TRBJ1-5; 10 nucleotides align to TRBD1. Sequenced sample: peripheral blood. The clonotype comes from a man between 50 and 59 years old with acute or convalescent COVID-19. The CDR3: CASSPGQGNQPQHF. The CDR3 bases are TGTGCCAGCAGCCCGGGACAGGGGAATCAGCCCCAGCATTTT.